Described below is a single T cell receptor beta chain sequence and its context. Its antigen is still unknown. The sample holds no much larger clone one base away, and base qualities are not on file. Library preparation used the immunoSEQ multiplex PCR assay. As stored in TCRdb, this immuneACCESS dataset retains in-frame rearrangements with V and J assigned. A fraction of the clones does not appear; measured against another copy, unresolved V genes explain less than half of the discrepancy, and the remainder lacks a known reason. This sample is represented by 20,000 to 25,000 clones; roughly four fifths of them were singletons. The ten largest account for around a quarter of the sample. The sample is drawn from a study of control samples from healthy donors and cancer patients (TCRdb year 2020). CDR3 length: 16 amino acids, cysteine to phenylalanine. The entry retains the CDR3 DNA only, 48 bases that are in frame from base 1. V is shortened by 1 base, J by 3 bases, and the region joining them spans 13 bases. Taken from the germline V gene, the CDR1 and CDR2 loops are MGHRA and YSYEKL.

Sequenced sample: PBMCs. In this chain, TRBV4-1 is recombined with TRBJ2-1, with the D gene uncertain. This clonotype was obtained from a man between 60 and 75 years old with head and neck cancer. The nucleotide sequence reads TGCGCCAGCAGCCAAGGGCTAACGAATTTCTACAATGAGCAGTTCTTC. This gives the protein CASSQGLTNFYNEQFF.